The 19 T cell receptor beta chains below come from one sample, sequenced in a study of CD8+ T cells in alopecia areata (dated by TCRdb to 2016 to 2019). Interpreted using the paper, the treatment or condition label stands for: oral pan-JAK inhibitor, 5-10 mg twice daily. Library construction relied on the immunoSEQ multiplex PCR assay. To provide template for TCR sequencing, every sample had RNA extracted and reverse transcribed into cDNA. Drawn from immuneACCESS, this table holds only the in-frame rearrangements with V and J called that TCRdb kept. Clones are partly lost; checked studies trace under half to an unresolved V gene and leave the rest unexplained. The sample has approximately 100,000 clones on record, almost 60% of them singletons. Of the sample, approximately 16% falls within the top ten clones. The input for sequencing was CD8+ T cells sorted from blood, taken at approximately week 55, from a patient treated with tofacitinib. Receptors were obtained from a human donor with alopecia areata.

V gene TRBV13 combines with J gene TRBJ2-3, with D maybe TRBD2 (6 bases). The CDR3 length is 15 residues. V shed 5 bases and J shed 1 base, with 13 bases lying between them. Germline CDR1 PRHDT, CDR2 FYEKMQ (reference sequence). CDR3 in DNA: TGTGCCAGCAGCGCGCTCGGGGGTGGCACAGATACGCAGTATTTT. This encodes CASSALGGGTDTQYF.

Only a few counts were recorded for this clone. The V gene is TRBV14, the J gene TRBJ1-2; 7 bases align to TRBD1. V lost 0 bases to trimming and J lost 4 bases; unmatched junction nucleotides: 11. Germline CDR1 is SGHDN and CDR2 is FVKESK. The CDR3 has 17 residues. DNA for the CDR3: TGTGCCAGCAGCCAAGATCGGAAGGGACAGTCGAGCTATGGCTACACCTTC. Protein sequence: CASSQDRKGQSSYGYTF. The full variable domain, in which reference TRBV14 and TRBJ1-2 provide the parts outside the CDR3, is EAGVTQFPSHSVIEKGQTVTLRCDPISGHDNLYWYRRVMGKEIKFLLHFVKESKQDESGMPNNRFLAERTGGTYSTLKVQPAELEDSGVYFCASSQDRKGQSSYGYTFGSGTRLTVV.

CDR3 region: CALTGTDTQYF. DNA for the CDR3: TGTGCCCTCACAGGGACAGATACGCAGTATTTT. This chain links TRBV6-1 with TRBJ2-3, with D perhaps matching TRBD1 (6 bases). The germline CDR1 and CDR2 sequences are MNHNS and SASEGT. V lost 11 bases to trimming and J lost 3 bases, with 9 bases between them. CDR3 length: 11 amino acids.

The chain combines TRBV25-1 with TRBJ1-5; weak D call: TRBD1 (6 bases). The CDR3 is 14 residues long. Germline values: CDR1 MGHDK, CDR2 SYGVNS. V was shortened by 6 bases and J by 4 bases, with 13 bases between the two germline ends. The chain's CDR3 is CASSGGGRNQPQHF. CDR3 nucleotides: TGTGCCAGCAGCGGTGGGGGGCGAAATCAGCCCCAGCATTTT.

The rearrangement uses TRBV5-1 and TRBJ1-5; tentative D call: TRBD1 (6 bases). The CDR3 sequence is 15 residues long. The V gene's germline CDR1 is SGHRS and CDR2 YFSETQ. Trimming shortened V by 4 bases and J by 6 bases, and 17 bases separated the two germline ends. CDR3 in DNA: TGCGCCAGCAGCCTGGGATGGGGGGCATCTCAGCCCCAGCATTTT. Translation gives CASSLGWGASQPQHF.

This clone occurred a few times. This chain links TRBV6-5 with TRBJ1-2; no reliable D call. Germline CDR1 and CDR2: MNHEY and SVGAGI. V was cut by 8 bases and J by 8 bases, with 12 bases left in between. This CDR3 has 11 residues. CDR3 in amino acids: CASGPPGGYTF. As DNA, the CDR3 is TGTGCCAGCGGCCCGCCCGGGGGCTACACCTTC.

This clone was recorded a few times. The chain has TRBV27 and TRBJ2-1, with TRBD1 matching 8 bases. Germline V gene sequence: CDR1 MNHEY, CDR2 SMNVEV (reference sequence). CDR3 length: 15 residues. V was clipped by 4 bases and J by 3 bases; unmatched bases: 5. The CDR3 nucleotides are TGTGCCAGCAGTTCCGGGACAGGAGTCTACAATGAGCAGTTCTTC. As protein: CASSSGTGVYNEQFF.

This chain connects TRBV27 to TRBJ1-1; D is unresolved. Germline CDR1 and CDR2: MNHEY and SMNVEV (reference sequence). V was trimmed by 8 bases and J by 1 base, leaving 5 bases between them. This CDR3 contains 11 residues. CDR3 bases: TGTGCCAGCGGGGAGAACACTGAAGCTTTCTTT. This gives the protein CASGENTEAFF.

This clone was seen only a few times. The chain is built from TRBV15 and TRBJ2-7; TRBD1 agrees at 8 bases. Trimming removed 5 bases from V and 2 bases from J; junction bases left unmatched: 2. Per the germline V gene, CDR1 is LNHNV and CDR2 is YYDKDF (reference sequence). This CDR3 region has 13 residues. CDR3 nucleotides: TGTGCCACCAGCCAGGACAGGGCCTACGAGCAGTACTTC. It specifies CATSQDRAYEQYF.

The chain employs TRBV7-3 and TRBJ2-1, with 9 bases identical to TRBD1. Germline V gene lookup returns CDR1 SGHTA and CDR2 FQGTGA. The J segment lost 9 bases and the V segment lost 4 bases, leaving 4 bases of the junction unmatched. This CDR3 has 13 residues. CDR3 sequence (DNA): TGTGCCAGCAGCTACACAGGGGGCCTTGAGCAGTTCTTC. Amino acids: CASSYTGGLEQFF.

About this clone itself: This sample includes further DNA sequences coding for the same CDR3. The V and J genes are TRBV5-1 and TRBJ2-1; TRBD2 matches at 8 bases. The CDR3 spans 16 residues. CDR1 and CDR2 (germline): SGHRS, YFSETQ. V lost 0 bases and J lost 2; bases outside the gene matches: 4. The CDR3 nucleotides read TGCGCCAGCAGCTTGGCCAGCGGGGGAACCTACAATGAGCAGTTCTTC. Translation: CASSLASGGTYNEQFF.

The rearrangement uses TRBV9 and TRBJ2-1; D gene uncertain. The germline V gene has CDR1 SGDLS and CDR2 YYNGEE. The CDR3 runs 15 residues. The V gene lost 0 bases and the J gene lost 4 bases, with 11 bases spanning the gap. For the CDR3, the DNA is TGTGCCAGCAGCGTAGACGGCCTATCGTACAATGAGCAGTTCTTC. Amino acid sequence: CASSVDGLSYNEQFF.

The genes are TRBV7-9 and TRBJ1-2, with 7 nucleotides matching TRBD1. V lost 10 bases to trimming and J lost 6 bases; unmatched junction nucleotides: 11. CDR1 and CDR2 from the germline V gene are SEHNR and FQNEAQ (reference sequence). This CDR3 is built from 13 residues. Here the CDR3 reads CATQETGKDGYTF. The CDR3 bases are TGTGCCACCCAAGAGACAGGGAAGGATGGCTACACCTTC.

The chain has TRBV19 and TRBJ1-4; 7 bases agree with TRBD1. The CDR3 sequence is 13 residues long. Germline V CDR1 and CDR2: LNHDA, SQIVND (reference sequence). J was trimmed by 8 bases and V by 3 bases; bases with no gene match: 3. The CDR3 region has the DNA TGTGCCAGTAGTATTAGGGACAGCGAAAAACTGTTTTTT. It is translated as CASSIRDSEKLFF. The whole variable domain, remainder taken from reference TRBV19 and TRBJ1-4, is DGGITQSPKYLFRKEGQNVTLSCEQNLNHDAMYWYRQDPGQGLRLIYYSQIVNDFQKGDIAEGYSVSREKKESFPLTVTSAQKNPTAFYLCASSIRDSEKLFFGSGTQLSVL.

This clone appeared once. The chain employs TRBV5-6 and TRBJ1-1; a weak D match, TRBD1 (5 bases). V was cut by 3 bases and J by 6 bases, with 9 bases left in between. The CDR3 extends over 12 amino acids. Germline loops: CDR1 SGHDT, CDR2 YYEEEE. The CDR3 here is CASSSGTSEAFF. In DNA, the CDR3 is TGTGCCAGCAGCTCCGGGACTTCTGAAGCTTTCTTT.

This clone has more than one count but fewer than ten. The V and J genes are TRBV5-6 and TRBJ1-3, with D tentatively TRBD1 (6 bases). Germline CDR1 SGHDT, CDR2 YYEEEE. V lost 0 bases, J lost 8 bases, and 12 bases lay in between. The CDR3 totals 14 residues. CDR3 coding DNA: TGTGCCAGCAGCTTGGGCAGGGGAAGGTACACCATATATTTT. Translating it yields CASSLGRGRYTIYF.

The chain has TRBV13 and TRBJ2-5, with TRBD2 matching over 9 bases. V was clipped by 2 bases and J by 3 bases; unmatched bases: 1. The CDR3 is made up of 14 amino acids. The germline V gene has CDR1 PRHDT and CDR2 FYEKMQ (reference sequence). This CDR3 is CASSLRLAEETQYF. The CDR3, as DNA: TGTGCCAGCAGCTTAAGACTAGCGGAAGAGACCCAGTACTTC.

The chain is built from TRBV2 and TRBJ1-5, with D unclear. Germline V gives CDR1 SNHLY, CDR2 FYNNEI. Trimming pared 5 bases from V and 3 bases from J, leaving 5 bases between. The CDR3 is 12 amino acids. CDR3 DNA: TGTGCCAGCAGTATTTTCAATCAGCCCCAGCATTTT. Translating gives CASSIFNQPQHF.

The chain is built from TRBV5-6 and TRBJ1-2; TRBD1 matches at 7 bases. Trimming took 5 bases from V and 4 from J; bases not matched to a gene: 5. The CDR3 extends over 13 amino acids. Germline CDR1 and CDR2: SGHDT and YYEEEE. The CDR3 spells CASRTGTAYGYTF. CDR3 DNA: TGTGCCAGCAGGACCGGGACAGCCTATGGCTACACCTTC.